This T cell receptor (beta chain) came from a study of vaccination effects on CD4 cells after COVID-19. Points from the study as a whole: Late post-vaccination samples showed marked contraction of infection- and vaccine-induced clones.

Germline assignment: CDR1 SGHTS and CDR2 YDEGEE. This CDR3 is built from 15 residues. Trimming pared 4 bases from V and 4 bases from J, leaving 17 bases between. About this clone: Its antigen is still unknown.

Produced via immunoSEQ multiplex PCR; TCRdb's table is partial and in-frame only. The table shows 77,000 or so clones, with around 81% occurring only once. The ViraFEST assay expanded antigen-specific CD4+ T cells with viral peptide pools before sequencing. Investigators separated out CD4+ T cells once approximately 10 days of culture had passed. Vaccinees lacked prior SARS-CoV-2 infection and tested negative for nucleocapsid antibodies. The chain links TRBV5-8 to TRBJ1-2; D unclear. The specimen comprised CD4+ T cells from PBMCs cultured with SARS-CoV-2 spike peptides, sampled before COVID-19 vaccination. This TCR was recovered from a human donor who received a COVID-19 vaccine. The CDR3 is CASSDSWGSTYGYTF. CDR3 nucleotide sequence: TGTGCCAGCAGCGACTCGTGGGGATCTACCTATGGCTACACCTTC.